Only a few counts were recorded for the clone carrying this TCR beta chain. Its antigen is as yet unknown. This CDR3 is built from 16 residues. In germline, CDR1 is LGHDT, CDR2 YNNKEL (reference sequence). J was trimmed by 5 bases and V by 1 base; bases with no gene match: 7. The data were obtained in a study of T cells after yellow fever vaccination. General observations from the study: Reappearance after the booster was seen for most primary-vaccination clones, at roughly 96% CD4 and about 90% CD8.

MiXCR, applied by TCRdb to the 5' RACE reads, yields one record per CDR3 protein. The sample gives hundreds of thousands of distinct CDR3 sequences, approximately 4% of which show up once; roughly 25% is in the top ten. This receptor was identified in a man younger than 35 who received the YFV17D yellow fever vaccine. The specimen was PBMCs, collected 5 days after the yellow fever booster vaccination. The V and J genes are TRBV3-1 and TRBJ2-5, with 10 bases matching TRBD2. The CDR3 DNA is TGTGCCAGCAGCCAAGGAAGCGGGGGGGCCGGTGAGACCCAGTACTTC. Protein product: CASSQGSGGAGETQYF.